This T cell receptor (beta chain) was sequenced during a study of CD8 T cells in Susac syndrome. Random hexamers primed reverse transcription of about 0.5 to 1 ug RNA. Across 54 Vbeta and 13 Jbeta, immunoSEQ multiplex PCR amplified TCR beta CDR3. TCRdb re-called the immunoSEQ multiplex PCR reads through MiXCR, storing one row per CDR3 protein. Here the sample spans about 120,000 distinct CDR3 sequences, approximately 94% being singletons. From blood CD8+ and CD4+ T cells, the TCR beta chain was sequenced. V lost 1 base to trimming and J lost 5 bases, with 7 bases between them. This CDR3 has 13 residues. CDR1 LGHNA and CDR2 YSLEER come from the germline V gene.

Sample: CD4+ T cells from PBMCs. The sequence came from a human donor in good health. The genes are TRBV4-3 and TRBJ2-3; D not certain. The CDR3 sequence: CASSQVVQDTQYF. CDR3 DNA sequence: TGCGCCAGCAGCCAAGTTGTGCAAGATACGCAGTATTTT.